This T cell receptor beta chain stems from a study of somatic mutations in T cells in chronic GVHD (dated by TCRdb to 2020 to 2021). Worth noting for this clone: Its antigen has not been determined. Base qualities are not provided; no much larger clone lies one nucleotide away.

V is reduced by 1 base and J by 5 bases, leaving a spacing of 11 bases between them. The CDR3 numbers 14 residues from cysteine through phenylalanine. Only the CDR3 DNA stays, 42 bases, in frame from base 1. The CDR1 and CDR2 encoded by the germline V gene are SGHTA and FQGNSA. Isolated genomic DNA was used for TCRbeta deep sequencing. The immunoSEQ assay, provided as a commercial service, was used for TCRbeta CDR3 sequencing and initial data processing. On the authors' methods: Reads were demultiplexed, adapter and primer sequences were removed, similar clones were merged by frequency-ratio clustering, and V, D, J genes were annotated with IMGT. In its TCRdb copy, this immuneACCESS table keeps in-frame sequences only and misses some clones. Where compared with another copy, unresolved V genes explain less than half of these, and the others have no known cause. Clone size and V and J calls were adopted from that table, with D and trimming inferred from the DNA. Recorded for this sample are roughly 15,000 clones; around 82% of them occurred a single time. The top ten hold approximately 31% of the sample.

Sorting staining used anti-CD3, anti-CD4, anti-CD8 and a Vbeta20 antibody from the IOTest Beta Mark kit on a FACSAria III, with purity above 97%. Peripheral blood was collected in sodium heparin tubes and mononuclear cells were isolated by Ficoll-Paque PLUS density gradient centrifugation. Before TCRbeta deep sequencing, the CD4+ Vbeta20+, CD4+ Vbeta20-, and CD8+ T cell fractions were FACS-sorted. The V and J segments used are TRBV7-2 and TRBJ2-5; the D gene is not confidently resolved. The source is a male patient aged 45-60 years with chronic graft-versus-host disease. It is possible that, after a transplant, some T cells come from the graft donor. The specimen was Vbeta20-negative CD4+ T cells from blood. This sample's cell subset or site label indicates: CD4+ T cells sorted as TCR Vbeta20 negative by flow cytometry. The DNA sequence is given as TGTGCCAGCAGCTTAGGACTTTCCATGGAGACCCAGTACTTC. This translates into CASSLGLSMETQYF.